These 22 T cell receptor beta chains came from one sample sequenced in a study of T-cell memory formation after mild COVID-19. TCRdb re-analysed the 5' RACE reads in MiXCR, keeping a single row per CDR3 protein. This sample carries 170,000 or so distinct CDR3 sequences, around a third of them seen once, and the ten largest clones take approximately 12%. The material sequenced was PBMCs or a T cell subset sorted from them (not recorded which). The receptors come from an adult woman who had mild COVID-19 (a few samples of this study predate the infection). Cell type and time point are not known.

This clonotype was counted only a few times. CDR3 protein: CASSSTSGRQETQYF. CDR3 in DNA: TGCGCCAGCAGTTCTACTAGCGGGAGACAAGAGACCCAGTACTTC. The chain links TRBV5-1 to TRBJ2-5; 11 bases align to TRBD2. Germline lookup yields CDR1 SGHRS and CDR2 YFSETQ. Germline trimming cut 5 bases from V and 2 bases from J; bases unmatched to any gene: 5. CDR3 length equals 15 residues.

The chain couples TRBV24-1 to TRBJ1-2; possibly TRBD1 for D (5 bases). Germline V lookup: CDR1 KGHDR, CDR2 SFDVKD. The V end lost 0 bases, the J end lost 3 bases, and 7 bases lay between the germline ends. This CDR3 has 14 residues. This CDR3 is CATSDLTGDYGYTF. The CDR3 bases are TGTGCCACCAGTGATTTGACAGGTGACTATGGCTACACCTTC.

This CDR3 is CASSKEGAGVNEQFF. The DNA for the CDR3 is TGTGCCAGCAGCAAAGAGGGGGCAGGGGTCAATGAGCAGTTCTTC. The chain recombines TRBV21-1 with TRBJ2-1; the listed D gene, TRBD1, was not tested against the DNA. TRBV21-1 is listed as a pseudogene. This CDR3 contains 15 residues.

The chain combines TRBV20-1 with TRBJ2-3; 13 bases fit TRBD2. There are 15 residues in the CDR3. From germline, CDR1 is DFQATT and CDR2 SNEGSKA (reference sequence). Trimming cost V 6 bases and J 2 bases; bases outside gene matches: 5. CDR3 region: CSATGLAGSTDTQYF. In DNA, the CDR3 is TGCAGTGCCACGGGACTAGCGGGGTCCACAGATACGCAGTATTTT.

The J gene is TRBJ2-7, the V gene TRBV7-8; weak D call: TRBD1 (6 bases). Germline CDR1 and CDR2: SGHVS and FQNEAQ. This CDR3 is built from 15 residues. Trimming pared 4 bases from V and 6 bases from J, leaving 19 bases between. CDR3 DNA sequence: TGTGCCAGCAGCTCCTACCGGGACACCCTGGGCGAGCAGTACTTC. This sequence encodes CASSSYRDTLGEQYF.

This chain connects TRBV2 to TRBJ1-3; possible D gene TRBD1, 6 bases. V lost 7 bases and J 0 bases, leaving 16 bases between the germline ends. The CDR3 is 16 residues long. The V gene's germline CDR1 is SNHLY and CDR2 FYNNEI. CDR3 sequence: CASTDTGQISGNTIYF. The CDR3 coding sequence is TGTGCCAGCACCGACACAGGGCAGATCTCTGGAAACACCATATATTTT. Full variable domain (missing parts from reference TRBV2 and TRBJ1-3): EPEVTQTPSHQVTQMGQEVILRCVPISNHLYFYWYRQILGQKVEFLVSFYNNEISEKSEIFDDQFSVERPDGSNFTLKIRSTKLEDSAMYFCASTDTGQISGNTIYFGEGSWLTVV.

The CDR3 is CASVSRTSYEQYF. The DNA of the CDR3 is TGTGCCAGCGTTAGTAGGACAAGCTACGAGCAGTACTTC. The chain employs TRBV6-5 and TRBJ2-7; D may be TRBD1 (5 bases). In germline, CDR1 is MNHEY, CDR2 SVGAGI. V lost 8 bases and J 3 bases, leaving 14 bases between the germline ends. The CDR3 runs to 13 residues.

This clonotype turned up a few times. The rearrangement joins TRBV18 to TRBJ2-1; 9 nucleotides line up with TRBD1. V shed 3 bases and J 3 bases; nucleotides not matched to a gene: 9. CDR1 and CDR2 from the germline V gene are KGHSH and LQKENI. CDR3 length: 17 amino acids. CDR3 in DNA: TGTGCCAGCTCACCTCGTCCGGGACAGGGCGTCTACAATGAGCAGTTCTTC. Residues: CASSPRPGQGVYNEQFF. The full variable domain, its missing parts supplied by reference TRBV18 and TRBJ2-1, is NAGVMQNPRHLVRRRGQEARLRCSPMKGHSHVYWYRQLPEEGLKFMVYLQKENIIDESGMPKERFSAEFPKEGPSILRIQQVVRGDSAAYFCASSPRPGQGVYNEQFFGPGTRLTVL.

This clonotype was seen more than once but under ten times. This chain links TRBV4-3 with TRBJ2-2, with 10 bases lining up with TRBD2. CDR1 is LGHNA and CDR2 is YSLEER in the germline V gene. Trimming at V came to 2 bases and at J to 4 bases, leaving 10 bases not matched to a gene. There are 18 residues in the CDR3. CDR3 bases: TGCGCCAGCAGCCAATCGGGACTAGCGCCATGGCCCACCGGGGAGCTGTTTTTT. Protein product: CASSQSGLAPWPTGELFF.

The chain uses TRBV4-3 and TRBJ1-2; D not certain. The V gene's germline CDR1 is LGHNA and CDR2 YSLEER. Trimming pared 0 bases from V and 3 bases from J, leaving 8 bases between. This CDR3 is 14 amino acids long. The chain's CDR3 is CASSQENTYYGYTF. As DNA, the CDR3 is TGCGCCAGCAGCCAAGAAAACACCTACTATGGCTACACCTTC.

J is TRBJ2-3 and V is TRBV12-3 or TRBV12-4; D might be TRBD1 or TRBD2, each matching 5 bases. The V end lost 6 bases, the J end lost 4 bases, and 14 bases lay between the germline ends. The CDR3 is 14 residues long. The CDR3 DNA reads TGTGCCAGCAGCGCGCATGGGGGAGCAGATACGCAGTATTTT. It specifies CASSAHGGADTQYF.

This chain connects TRBV7-6 to TRBJ2-1; 11 bases line up with TRBD2. V lost 3 bases to trimming and J lost 7 bases; unmatched junction nucleotides: 5. Germline CDR1 and CDR2: SGHVS and FNYEAQ. The CDR3 spans 15 residues. The CDR3 sequence is CASSFSSSGRNEQFF. CDR3 coding DNA: TGTGCCAGCAGCTTTTCGTCTAGCGGGAGGAATGAGCAGTTCTTC.

The sample holds many counts of this clonotype. The chain joins TRBV5-1 to TRBJ2-7, with TRBD1 matching 10 bases. Per germline, CDR1 SGHRS and CDR2 YFSETQ. The CDR3 is 16 amino acids. J was trimmed by 5 bases and V by 4 bases; bases with no gene match: 12. CDR3 region: CASSPDSPGTGDEQYF. The CDR3 coding sequence is TGCGCCAGCAGCCCGGACAGTCCCGGGACAGGGGACGAGCAGTACTTC.

The rearrangement uses TRBV7-6 and TRBJ2-4; 12 bases match TRBD2. The CDR3 covers 14 residues. Per germline, CDR1 SGHVS and CDR2 FNYEAQ. Unmatched junction bases numbered 2, after V lost 5 bases and J lost 6 bases. In DNA form, the CDR3 reads TGTGCCAGCAGCACGGGACTAGCGGGAAACATTCAGTACTTC. Amino acids: CASSTGLAGNIQYF.

This clonotype was counted between two and nine times. An end of the junction differs from the germline gene, which may be a read error. The CDR3 region is CASSLSGTTLNF. CDR3 sequence (DNA): TGTGCCAGCAGCCTTTCCGGGACAACTCTGAACTTT. This chain connects TRBV11-2 to TRBJ1-6; D perhaps matches TRBD1 (6 bases). In germline, CDR1 is SGHAT, CDR2 FQNNGV. The CDR3 is made up of 12 amino acids.

This clonotype was seen a handful of times. The V and J genes are TRBV19 and TRBJ2-4; TRBD2 aligns across 8 bases. Germline assignment: CDR1 LNHDA and CDR2 SQIVND (reference sequence). CDR3 size: 17 residues. V was pared by 2 bases and J by 6 bases, with 12 bases of the junction left unmatched. Written as DNA, the CDR3 is TGTGCCAGTAGTATACTGCCCAGCGGGAGTTTCGTAAACATTCAGTACTTC. Amino acids: CASSILPSGSFVNIQYF.

This clonotype was recorded a few times. The chain combines TRBV7-6 with TRBJ2-7, with 11 bases that match TRBD2. The ends lost 0 bases at V and 4 bases at J; junction bases unmatched: 8. In germline, CDR1 is SGHVS, CDR2 FNYEAQ. The CDR3 runs 17 residues. The CDR3 coding sequence is TGTGCCAGCAGCTTAGCTAGCGGGGGGGCCGGGAAGTACGAGCAGTACTTC. Encoded protein: CASSLASGGAGKYEQYF.

This clonotype was observed once. Germline and junction disagree at one end, which may indicate a read error. The chain has TRBV7-9 and TRBJ2-1; perhaps TRBD1 as D (5 bases). The germline V gene has CDR1 SEHNR and CDR2 FQNEAQ (reference sequence). The CDR3 loop spans 11 amino acids. CDR3 sequence (DNA): TGTGCCAGCACCTTAAGGGGTGAGCAGTTCTTC. Its translation: CASTLRGEQFF.

There are a few counts of this clonotype. The chain uses TRBV14 and TRBJ2-3, with 9 bases that match TRBD2. CDR1 is SGHDN, CDR2 FVKESK, per germline. V lost 5 bases and J lost 4; bases outside the gene matches: 10. The length of the CDR3 is 16 residues. CDR3 sequence reads: CASSYLAGVPADTQYF. CDR3 coding DNA: TGTGCCAGCAGCTATTTAGCGGGAGTACCGGCAGATACGCAGTATTTT.

V is TRBV9 and J is TRBJ1-1; no clear D. Trimming shortened V by 0 bases and J by 6 bases, and 12 bases separated the two germline ends. The germline V gene has CDR1 SGDLS and CDR2 YYNGEE. This CDR3 has 14 amino acids. CDR3 bases: TGTGCCAGCAGCGTAGTTGCAGGTCGCGCTGAAGCTTTCTTT. Translated, it gives CASSVVAGRAEAFF.

This clonotype has only one observation. CDR3 bases: TGCAGCGTTGAAGGACAGGATTACGAGCAGTACTTC. Translated, it gives CSVEGQDYEQYF. This chain connects TRBV29-1 to TRBJ2-7; a weak D match, TRBD1 (6 bases). The CDR3 has 12 amino acids. The germline CDR1 and CDR2 sequences are SQVTM and ANQGSEA. Trimming stripped 1 base from V and 4 bases from J, with 8 bases between.

The chain has TRBV14 and TRBJ1-5; D uncertain. The length of the CDR3 is 13 residues. Trimming pared 5 bases from V and 5 bases from J, leaving 10 bases between. CDR1 SGHDN and CDR2 FVKESK come from the germline V gene. CDR3 protein: CASSLRPYQPQHF. The CDR3 DNA reads TGTGCCAGCAGCTTAAGACCGTATCAGCCCCAGCATTTT.